A selection of T cell receptor beta chains follows, all from one sample in a study of lymphopenia after photon versus proton radiotherapy. TCRdb's copy holds only in-frame clones and misses some; the assay was immunoSEQ multiplex PCR. Of about 58,000 clones in the sample, about 81% were seen once. The sequences come from peripheral blood, collected from a patient treated with proton-based radiotherapy. Source of these receptors: a man aged 60 to 75 with pancreatic cancer. CDR3s include the opening cysteine and the closing phenylalanine or tryptophan. Fields, in order: D gene, J gene, V gene, clone size, CDR3 DNA, CDR3 protein. A D gene is named only where the DNA matches it firmly. For some rows the clone size is stated as once, few or many, or as a class when expanded; others skip it.

d_gene: NA; j_gene: TRBJ1-1; v_gene: TRBV14; abundance: NA; CDR3nt: TGTGCCAGCAGCCAAGACGCGGGCCGCCGGACTGAAGCTTTCTTT; CDR3aa: CASSQDAGRRTEAFF
d_gene: NA; j_gene: TRBJ1-1; v_gene: TRBV7-9; abundance: NA; CDR3nt: TGTGCCAGCAGATTAGGGCGGGGATGGACTGAAGCTTTCTTT; CDR3aa: CASRLGRGWTEAFF
d_gene: NA; j_gene: TRBJ1-4; v_gene: TRBV2; abundance: few; CDR3nt: TGTGCCAGCAGTGGGATAGGGGGAAGTGTTGGTGAAAAACTGTTTTTT; CDR3aa: CASSGIGGSVGEKLFF
d_gene: NA; j_gene: TRBJ2-7; v_gene: TRBV6-5; abundance: few; CDR3nt: TGTGCCAGCAGCTACCGTGGAGGACCATACGAGCAGTACTTC; CDR3aa: CASSYRGGPYEQYF
d_gene: NA; j_gene: TRBJ2-7; v_gene: TRBV27; abundance: NA; CDR3nt: TGTGCCAGCAGCCTGGTTCCGCGTTCCTACGAGCAGTACTTC; CDR3aa: CASSLVPRSYEQYF
d_gene: NA; j_gene: TRBJ2-3; v_gene: TRBV2; abundance: NA; CDR3nt: TGTGCCAGCAGTGGAACCGGACATGGGAGCACAGATACGCAGTATTTT; CDR3aa: CASSGTGHGSTDTQYF
d_gene: NA; j_gene: TRBJ2-5; v_gene: TRBV18; abundance: NA; CDR3nt: TGTGCCAGCTCGAGCTTGGGTGCTGGCCAAGAGACCCAGTACTTC; CDR3aa: CASSSLGAGQETQYF
d_gene: NA; j_gene: TRBJ2-1; v_gene: TRBV5-8; abundance: NA; CDR3nt: TGTGCCAGCAGCTCCTTCTCGAGAAGCAGAAATGAGCAGTTCTTC; CDR3aa: CASSSFSRSRNEQFF
d_gene: NA; j_gene: TRBJ2-6; v_gene: TRBV6-5; abundance: once; CDR3nt: TGTGCCAGCAGACCCCGAGGCTCTGGGGCCAACGTCCTGACTTTC; CDR3aa: CASRPRGSGANVLTF
d_gene: NA; j_gene: TRBJ2-2; v_gene: TRBV29-1; abundance: few; CDR3nt: TGCAGCGTTGAGGGTGGGTACACCGGGGAGCTGTTTTTT; CDR3aa: CSVEGGYTGELFF
d_gene: NA; j_gene: TRBJ1-5; v_gene: TRBV15; abundance: NA; CDR3nt: TGTGCCACCAGCGGACGGGTAGGAGGCAATCAGCCCCAGCATTTT; CDR3aa: CATSGRVGGNQPQHF
d_gene: NA; j_gene: TRBJ2-2; v_gene: TRBV18; abundance: NA; CDR3nt: TGTGCCAGCTCACCTCCGACGACCGGGGAGCTGTTTTTT; CDR3aa: CASSPPTTGELFF
d_gene: NA; j_gene: TRBJ1-4; v_gene: TRBV5-1; abundance: NA; CDR3nt: TGCGCCAGCAGCAGTTCCGGGACTACTAATGAAAAACTGTTTTTT; CDR3aa: CASSSSGTTNEKLFF
d_gene: TRBD1; j_gene: TRBJ2-7; v_gene: TRBV13; abundance: NA; CDR3nt: TGTGCCAGCAGCGGGTTACAGGGGCGCTCCTACGAGCAGTACTTC; CDR3aa: CASSGLQGRSYEQYF
d_gene: NA; j_gene: TRBJ2-7; v_gene: TRBV6-1; abundance: NA; CDR3nt: TGTGCCAGCACAGAAATCTACGAGCAGTACTTC; CDR3aa: CASTEIYEQYF
d_gene: NA; j_gene: TRBJ2-7; v_gene: TRBV6-1; abundance: NA; CDR3nt: TGTGCCAGCAGCGCCAGGGGTTCCTACGAGCAGTACTTC; CDR3aa: CASSARGSYEQYF
d_gene: TRBD2; j_gene: TRBJ2-3; v_gene: TRBV19; abundance: NA; CDR3nt: TGTGCCAGTAGTGTGGGACTAGCGGCTAGCACAGATACGCAGTATTTT; CDR3aa: CASSVGLAASTDTQYF
d_gene: TRBD2; j_gene: TRBJ2-1; v_gene: TRBV7-2; abundance: NA; CDR3nt: TGTGCCAGCAGTAGCCAGTGGACTAGTATTTACAATGAGCAGTTCTTC; CDR3aa: CASSSQWTSIYNEQFF
d_gene: NA; j_gene: TRBJ1-3; v_gene: TRBV11-2; abundance: NA; CDR3nt: TGTGCCACTTCGGGGAGCTCTGGAAACACCATATATTTT; CDR3aa: CATSGSSGNTIYF
d_gene: NA; j_gene: TRBJ1-2; v_gene: TRBV5-1; abundance: NA; CDR3nt: TGCGCCAGCAGCTTGGCCCCGGGGCCAGACGGCTACACCTTC; CDR3aa: CASSLAPGPDGYTF
d_gene: NA; j_gene: TRBJ1-1; v_gene: TRBV5-5; abundance: NA; CDR3nt: TGTGCCAGCAGCTTAAGAGGGGTTAACACTGAAGCTTTCTTT; CDR3aa: CASSLRGVNTEAFF
d_gene: NA; j_gene: TRBJ1-2; v_gene: TRBV19; abundance: NA; CDR3nt: TGTGCCAGTAGGCCGTTTGGGGGCAGATATGGCTACACCTTC; CDR3aa: CASRPFGGRYGYTF
d_gene: NA; j_gene: TRBJ1-3; v_gene: TRBV1; abundance: NA; CDR3nt: TGCACCAGCAGCCAAGCCCACACCAAATCTGGAAACACCATATATTTT; CDR3aa: CTSSQAHTKSGNTIYF